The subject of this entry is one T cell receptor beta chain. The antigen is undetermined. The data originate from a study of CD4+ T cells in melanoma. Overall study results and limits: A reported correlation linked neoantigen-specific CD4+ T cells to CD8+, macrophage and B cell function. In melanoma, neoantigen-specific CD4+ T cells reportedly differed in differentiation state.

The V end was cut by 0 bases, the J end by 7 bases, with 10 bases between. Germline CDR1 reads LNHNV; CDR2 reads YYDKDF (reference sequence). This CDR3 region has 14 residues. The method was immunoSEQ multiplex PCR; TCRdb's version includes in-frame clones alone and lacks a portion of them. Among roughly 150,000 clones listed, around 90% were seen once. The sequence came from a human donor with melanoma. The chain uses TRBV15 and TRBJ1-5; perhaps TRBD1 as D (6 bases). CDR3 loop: CATSRERGGQPQHF. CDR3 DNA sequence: TGTGCCACCAGCAGAGAACGGGGGGGCCAGCCCCAGCATTTT.